The subject of this entry is one T cell receptor (beta chain). The method was immunoSEQ multiplex PCR; TCRdb's version includes in-frame clones alone and lacks a portion of them. Among around 310,000 clones listed, approximately 92% were seen once. CDR1 and CDR2 from the germline V gene are SGHRS and YFSETQ. This CDR3 comprises 15 residues. J gave up 5 bases and V 3 bases, and 4 bases lay outside the gene matches. While infection was still active, Seattle patients were enrolled and then followed longitudinally. The sample originates from a study of blood T cell repertoires in COVID-19. Sequencing was performed on peripheral blood. The chain recombines TRBV5-1 with TRBJ2-2, with 10 bases that match TRBD1. This sequence originates from a woman younger than 45 with COVID-19, enrolled during active disease. The CDR3 nucleotides are TGCGCCAGCAGCTCCGGGACAGGGGTGACCGGGGAGCTGTTTTTT. It yields the protein CASSSGTGVTGELFF.